This TCR beta chain was sequenced for a study of response to subunit inactivated influenza vaccine. Germline assignment: CDR1 SGHVS and CDR2 FNYEAQ. The CDR3 contains 17 residues. Trimming left V 5 bases short and J 0 bases short, with 18 bases between. Study-level results: New T cells are recruited in small numbers by each seasonal influenza vaccination, according to the authors' suggestion.

Concerning this clonotype: Its antigen is not identified.

From the RT-PCR reads, TCRdb called clonotypes with MiXCR, one entry per CDR3 protein. The data hold hundreds of thousands of distinct CDR3 sequences, with 15% to 20% observed a single time. V usage is TRBV7-6 and J usage is TRBJ2-3; D may correspond to TRBD1 or TRBD2 (5 bases each). The receptor was isolated from a man between 45 and 60 years old who received an inactivated influenza vaccine. Source: PBMCs from blood, taken about 5 days after vaccination. The DNA for the CDR3 is TGTGCCAGCAGCCCACTGGGAACGGGACCCAGCACAGATACGCAGTATTTT. This translates into CASSPLGTGPSTDTQYF. The entire variable domain, with the rest obtained from reference TRBV7-6 and TRBJ2-3, is as follows: GAGVSQSPRYKVTKRGQDVALRCDPISGHVSLYWYRQALGQGPEFLTYFNYEAQQDKSGLPNDRFSAERPEGSISTLTIQRTEQRDSAMYRCASSPLGTGPSTDTQYFGPGTRLTVL.